This T cell receptor (beta chain) was documented in a study of T cells in women clearing cervical HPV infection. Looking at the study overall: Cases' blood sampling followed lesion detection by median roughly five months (90 to 200). HLA type stays a possible confounder, typing being limited.

Cervical HPV DNA detected by MY09/MY11 PCR, typed by dot-blot. The CDR3 extends over 14 amino acids. V trimming: 6 bases; J trimming: 5 bases; junction bases outside the gene matches: 8. CDR1 and CDR2 from the germline V gene are SNHLY and FYNNEI. Remarks on this clone: From the germline J gene comes the end of the CDR3, since the read stops 3 residues before it.

Profiling relied on immunoSEQ multiplex PCR, and the TCRdb table lists in-frame clones only, not all of them. This sample's table has approximately 32,000 clones. The chain couples TRBV2 to TRBJ2-3, with TRBD1 identical over 7 bases. This sequence was found in a woman between 18 and 75 years old with a cervical HPV16 infection that either progressed to CIN3+ or cleared (not recorded which). The sequencing sample was made of blood buffy coat. The CDR3 is CASRSRTGEDTQYF. The CDR3 bases that were read are TGTGCCAGCAGAAGTCGAACAGGGGAAGATACG.